These 25 T cell receptor beta chains share one sample of origin, sequenced in a study of blood T cell repertoires in COVID-19. Sequencing was performed with immunoSEQ multiplex PCR; in TCRdb, only in-frame clones are kept and a portion is missing. In the table there are 150,000 to 200,000 clones, 75% to 90% of which are singletons. The sample was peripheral blood. Receptor source: a woman of 80 years or more with active or convalescent COVID-19.

The chain employs TRBV7-6 and TRBJ1-5, with 10 nucleotides matching TRBD1. The V gene end was trimmed by 5 bases and the J gene end by 7 bases; junction bases not matched to a gene: 5. This CDR3 spans 14 amino acids. Germline V gene lookup returns CDR1 SGHVS and CDR2 FNYEAQ. This chain's CDR3 is CASSPGTGAQPQHF. CDR3 nucleotide sequence: TGTGCCAGCAGCCCCGGGACAGGGGCACAGCCCCAGCATTTT.

CDR3 sequence: CASSPREETEAFF. DNA of the CDR3: TGTGCCAGCTCACCAAGGGAGGAAACTGAAGCTTTCTTT. The chain employs TRBV18 and TRBJ1-1; no firm D call. Between the trimmed V and J ends, which lost 2 bases and 5 bases, there was a span of 9 bases. Germline values: CDR1 KGHSH, CDR2 LQKENI. The CDR3 is made up of 13 amino acids.

The rearrangement uses TRBV27 and TRBJ1-4, with 7 bases lining up with TRBD1. CDR1 is MNHEY and CDR2 is SMNVEV in the germline V gene (reference sequence). J gave up 0 bases and V 0 bases, and 4 bases lay outside the gene matches. This CDR3 has 17 residues. The CDR3 sequence is CASSLSGTVATNEKLFF. Written as DNA, the CDR3 is TGTGCCAGCAGTTTATCAGGGACAGTGGCAACTAATGAAAAACTGTTTTTT.

This chain connects TRBV7-9 to TRBJ1-1, with 7 bases that match TRBD1. The CDR3 contains 12 residues. CDR1 and CDR2 (germline): SEHNR, FQNEAQ (reference sequence). Trimming removed 5 bases from V and 3 bases from J; junction bases left unmatched: 0. CDR3 nucleotide sequence: TGTGCCAGCAGCACAGGGGACACTGAAGCTTTCTTT. Translation gives CASSTGDTEAFF.

The V call is TRBV27, the J call TRBJ1-6; D gene uncertain. The germline V gene encodes CDR1 MNHEY and CDR2 SMNVEV (reference sequence). Trimming pared 0 bases from V and 8 bases from J, leaving 14 bases between. CDR3 length: 16 amino acids. The CDR3 nucleotides read TGTGCCAGCAGTTTATCGATCGGGGTCGGGGATTCACCCCTCCACTTT. Translating gives CASSLSIGVGDSPLHF.

This chain links TRBV9 with TRBJ2-7, with a weak D call TRBD1 (6 bases). Germline V gene sequence: CDR1 SGDLS, CDR2 YYNGEE. The CDR3 consists of 15 residues. The V and J ends lost 4 bases and 5 bases respectively, with 19 bases between them. CDR3 amino acids: CASSPRTRGRDEQYF. The CDR3 DNA follows: TGTGCCAGCAGCCCCCGGACCAGGGGAAGGGACGAGCAGTACTTC.

The chain is built from TRBV7-9 and TRBJ1-4; maybe TRBD1 (5 bases). Germline V gene sequence: CDR1 SEHNR, CDR2 FQNEAQ (reference sequence). The CDR3 extends over 16 amino acids. The V and J ends lost 2 bases and 2 bases respectively, with 12 bases between them. CDR3: CASSLPRGGTNEKLFF. The CDR3 DNA is TGTGCCAGCAGCTTACCGCGGGGCGGCACTAATGAAAAACTGTTTTTT.

V usage is TRBV2 and J usage is TRBJ1-3, with 7 nucleotides matching TRBD1. The CDR3 is made up of 17 amino acids. CDR1 and CDR2 (germline): SNHLY, FYNNEI. After removal of 6 bases from V and 0 bases from J, the junction contained 11 bases not matched to a gene. CDR3 loop: CASRARDSLSSGNTIYF. For the CDR3, the DNA is TGTGCCAGCAGAGCCAGGGACAGCCTGAGCTCTGGAAACACCATATATTTT.

V and J are TRBV14 and TRBJ2-2, with D hard to call. The CDR3 is made up of 15 amino acids. Per the germline V gene, CDR1 is SGHDN and CDR2 is FVKESK. V was trimmed by 2 bases and J by 0 bases, leaving 7 bases between them. The CDR3 spells CASSQHSPNTGELFF. Here the CDR3 DNA reads TGTGCCAGCAGCCAACACTCACCGAACACCGGGGAGCTGTTTTTT.

V and J are TRBV5-6 and TRBJ1-2; D may be TRBD1 (6 bases). The CDR3 consists of 15 residues. Germline V gene sequence: CDR1 SGHDT, CDR2 YYEEEE. Trimming shortened V by 5 bases and J by 4 bases, and 18 bases separated the two germline ends. CDR3 sequence reads: CASRGAGDVSYGYTF. The CDR3, as DNA: TGTGCCAGCAGAGGGGCAGGGGACGTTTCCTATGGCTACACCTTC.

The chain carries TRBV4-3 and TRBJ2-5, with D unclear. CDR1 LGHNA and CDR2 YSLEER come from the germline V gene. The CDR3 is made up of 14 amino acids. The V end was cut by 1 base, the J end by 2 bases, with 8 bases between. The DNA of the CDR3 is TGCGCCAGCAGCCAAGTACTATATCAAGAGACCCAGTACTTC. This sequence encodes CASSQVLYQETQYF.

V is TRBV7-8 and J is TRBJ2-3, with D perhaps matching TRBD2 (6 bases). The V end was cut by 5 bases, the J end by 5 bases, with 17 bases between. Germline loops: CDR1 SGHVS, CDR2 FQNEAQ. The CDR3 spans 15 residues. CDR3 region: CASSRALYGGDTQYF. The CDR3, as DNA: TGTGCCAGCAGCCGAGCCCTTTACGGGGGAGATACGCAGTATTTT.

The chain has TRBV9 and TRBJ1-3; TRBD1 might be the D (6 bases). The CDR3 spans 18 residues. V was shortened by 3 bases and J by 0 bases, with 19 bases between the two germline ends. CDR1 and CDR2 (germline): SGDLS, YYNGEE. The CDR3 nucleotides are TGTGCCAGCAGCGGAAACCGGGACAAACAACTCTCTGGAAACACCATATATTTT. Residues: CASSGNRDKQLSGNTIYF.

The chain recombines TRBV5-1 with TRBJ2-3; 9 nucleotides match TRBD2. After removal of 2 bases from V and 2 bases from J, the junction contained 3 bases not matched to a gene. CDR3 length: 15 residues. The germline CDR1 and CDR2 sequences are SGHRS and YFSETQ. The CDR3 region has the DNA TGCGCCAGCAGCTTTAGCGGGGGATCCACAGATACGCAGTATTTT. Encoded protein: CASSFSGGSTDTQYF.

The CDR3 region is CASSSAGTDSYEQYF. DNA of the CDR3: TGTGCCAGCAGTTCCGCCGGGACAGACTCCTACGAGCAGTACTTC. This chain connects TRBV6-2 or TRBV6-3 to TRBJ2-7; 7 bases are shared with TRBD1. The J segment lost 0 bases and the V segment lost 4 bases, leaving 6 bases of the junction unmatched. CDR3 length equals 15 residues. CDR1 MNHEY and CDR2 SVGEGT come from the germline V gene.

This rearrangement joins TRBV19 to TRBJ2-2; 7 bases fit TRBD1. The CDR3 is made up of 16 amino acids. In germline, CDR1 is LNHDA, CDR2 SQIVND (reference sequence). The junction had 9 bases not matched to a gene; V was cut back by 4 bases and J by 4 bases. The CDR3 DNA is TGTGCCAGTAGTACCAAGACAGGGACGGGCACCGGGGAGCTGTTTTTT. Amino acids: CASSTKTGTGTGELFF.

The chain has TRBV9 and TRBJ1-3, with 9 bases fitting TRBD1. V dropped 3 bases and J dropped 3; count of bases not matched to a gene: 1. Germline lookup yields CDR1 SGDLS and CDR2 YYNGEE. The length of the CDR3 is 14 residues. The CDR3, as DNA: TGTGCCAGCAGCGCGACAGGGGGTGGAAACACCATATATTTT. Its translation: CASSATGGGNTIYF.

The chain carries TRBV7-8 and TRBJ1-3; unclear D gene. The CDR3 length is 13 residues. V lost 5 bases, J lost 4 bases, and 9 bases lay in between. Germline lookup yields CDR1 SGHVS and CDR2 FQNEAQ. CDR3 coding DNA: TGTGCCAGCAGCCAAGCTGAGGGAAACACCATATATTTT. It translates to CASSQAEGNTIYF.

Regarding this clone: This CDR3 is also generated by other DNA sequences in the sample. V usage is TRBV18 and J usage is TRBJ2-7, with 8 bases lining up with TRBD1. The CDR3 contains 14 residues. Per the germline V gene, CDR1 is KGHSH and CDR2 is LQKENI. Trimming at V came to 3 bases and at J to 0 bases, leaving 1 base not matched to a gene. The CDR3: CASSPGQGSYEQYF. For the CDR3, the DNA is TGTGCCAGCTCACCTGGACAGGGCTCCTACGAGCAGTACTTC.

The chain joins TRBV4-3 to TRBJ1-5; maybe TRBD1 (5 bases). CDR3 size: 17 residues. The germline V gene has CDR1 LGHNA and CDR2 YSLEER. V shed 5 bases and J shed 1 base, with 18 bases lying between them. The chain's CDR3 is CASSSGIRGESNQPQHF. The CDR3 DNA reads as TGCGCCAGCAGCTCCGGGATCCGGGGGGAGAGCAATCAGCCCCAGCATTTT.

This clone was picked up a small number of times. The V gene is TRBV6-4, the J gene TRBJ1-1, with D maybe TRBD1 (6 bases). Deletions cut 4 bases from V and 0 bases from J, with 9 bases between. In germline, CDR1 is MRHNA, CDR2 SNTAGT. The length of the CDR3 is 14 residues. Here the CDR3 reads CASSAQGLNTEAFF. CDR3 bases: TGTGCCAGCAGTGCACAGGGCTTGAACACTGAAGCTTTCTTT.

The chain carries TRBV5-4 and TRBJ1-2; tentatively, D is TRBD1 (5 bases). Germline V CDR1 and CDR2: SGHNT, YYREEE (reference sequence). The CDR3 runs to 17 residues. V was shortened by 4 bases and J by 2 bases, with 21 bases between the two germline ends. The CDR3 loop is CASSSYPWDSMNYGYTF. CDR3 in DNA: TGTGCCAGCAGCAGTTATCCATGGGACTCGATGAACTATGGCTACACCTTC.

The V gene is TRBV9, the J gene TRBJ2-3; tentatively, D is TRBD2 (6 bases). The CDR3 is made up of 16 amino acids. CDR1 is SGDLS, CDR2 YYNGEE, per germline. Deletions cut 7 bases from V and 0 bases from J, with 18 bases between. This CDR3 is CASGRRAGSSTDTQYF. CDR3 DNA: TGTGCCAGCGGCCGGAGGGCGGGGAGTAGCACAGATACGCAGTATTTT. The whole variable domain, remainder taken from reference TRBV9 and TRBJ2-3, is DSGVTQTPKHLITATGQRVTLRCSPRSGDLSVYWYQQSLDQGLQFLIQYYNGEERAKGNILERFSAQQFPDLHSELNLSSLELGDSALYFCASGRRAGSSTDTQYFGPGTRLTVL.

The chain combines TRBV5-1 with TRBJ1-4; 8 bases fit TRBD1. The CDR3 has 17 residues. CDR1 is SGHRS, CDR2 YFSETQ, per germline. V lost 4 bases, J lost 8 bases, and 16 bases stayed unmatched. CDR3 region: CASSTFEYGTGIEKLFF. The CDR3 region has the DNA TGCGCCAGCAGCACTTTCGAATATGGGACAGGCATCGAAAAACTGTTTTTT.

In this sample, this clone turned up a few times. The V and J genes are TRBV5-1 and TRBJ2-5, with 9 bases matching TRBD1. V lost 4 bases, J lost 0 bases, and 1 base stayed unmatched. This CDR3 is built from 14 residues. CDR1 is SGHRS and CDR2 is YFSETQ in the germline V gene. DNA for the CDR3: TGCGCCAGCAGCAGGACAGGGGACCAAGAGACCCAGTACTTC. This codes for CASSRTGDQETQYF.